A selection of T cell receptor beta chains follows, all from one sample in a study of cytomegalovirus exposure and HLA in healthy donors. The protocol was immunoSEQ multiplex PCR, while the TCRdb copy is restricted to in-frame clones and leaves out a portion. The sample lists 200,000 to 300,000 clones, about 80% occurring once. The sequencing input was PBMCs. These receptors all stem from a woman aged 55-69 years in good health and CMV-seropositive. Each CDR3 is given with its conserved first and last residue. The D gene is left open where the match is weak. Not all rows give a size; the values are once, few, many and, for expanded clones, a class.

V gene: TRBV27
clone size: NA
D gene: NA
J gene: TRBJ2-2
CDR3 protein: CASSLSSRGGRRAGELFF
CDR3 DNA: NA

V gene: TRBV5-4
clone size: NA
D gene: TRBD1
J gene: TRBJ1-1
CDR3 protein: CASSPDRVNTEAFF
CDR3 DNA: TGTGCCAGCAGCCCCGACAGGGTGAACACTGAAGCTTTCTTT

V gene: TRBV4-1
clone size: NA
D gene: NA
J gene: TRBJ2-5
CDR3 protein: CASSQARRETQYF
CDR3 DNA: TGCGCCAGCAGCCAAGCTAGGAGGGAGACCCAGTACTTC

V gene: TRBV6-5
clone size: NA
D gene: NA
J gene: TRBJ1-2
CDR3 protein: CASSYSRGMSYTF
CDR3 DNA: TGTGCCAGCAGTTACTCCCGGGGAATGAGCTACACCTTC

V gene: TRBV29-1
clone size: once
D gene: NA
J gene: TRBJ1-4
CDR3 protein: CSVSDSGVNEKLFF
CDR3 DNA: TGCAGCGTCTCGGACAGTGGGGTAAATGAAAAACTGTTTTTT

V gene: TRBV19
clone size: NA
D gene: NA
J gene: TRBJ1-5
CDR3 protein: CASTPTGTHQPQHF
CDR3 DNA: TGTGCCAGTACCCCGACAGGCACCCATCAGCCCCAGCATTTT

V gene: TRBV13
clone size: NA
D gene: TRBD2
J gene: TRBJ2-7
CDR3 protein: CASSFRSSGVWNEQYF
CDR3 DNA: TGTGCCAGCAGCTTCCGGTCTAGCGGGGTTTGGAACGAGCAGTACTTC

V gene: TRBV7-9
clone size: NA
D gene: NA
J gene: TRBJ1-2
CDR3 protein: CSSSFSEGRYTF
CDR3 DNA: TGTTCCAGCAGCTTCTCCGAGGGCCGCTACACCTTC

V gene: TRBV6-6
clone size: NA
D gene: NA
J gene: TRBJ1-1
CDR3 protein: CASSPEEHTEAFF
CDR3 DNA: TGTGCCAGCAGTCCAGAGGAGCACACTGAAGCTTTCTTT

V gene: TRBV9
clone size: NA
D gene: TRBD2
J gene: TRBJ2-1
CDR3 protein: CASSVELGPGGSTYNEQFF
CDR3 DNA: TGTGCCAGCAGCGTAGAGCTGGGCCCGGGAGGGTCAACCTACAATGAGCAGTTCTTC

V gene: TRBV5-4
clone size: NA
D gene: NA
J gene: TRBJ2-7
CDR3 protein: CASSFGSGQIYEQYF
CDR3 DNA: NA

V gene: TRBV5-1
clone size: NA
D gene: TRBD1
J gene: TRBJ2-3
CDR3 protein: CASSLDTTSSAGGDVTQYF
CDR3 DNA: TGCGCCAGCAGCTTGGACACTACGTCGAGTGCAGGGGGCGATGTTACGCAGTATTTT

V gene: TRBV5-1
clone size: few
D gene: NA
J gene: TRBJ2-5
CDR3 protein: CASSPPSSPGQYF
CDR3 DNA: TGCGCCAGCAGCCCCCCTTCTTCCCCAGGCCAGTACTTC

V gene: TRBV4-2
clone size: NA
D gene: TRBD1
J gene: TRBJ1-5
CDR3 protein: CAGSPRGTGGNQPQHF
CDR3 DNA: TGTGCCGGCAGTCCAAGGGGGACAGGGGGAAATCAGCCCCAGCATTTT

V gene: TRBV10-1
clone size: NA
D gene: TRBD2
J gene: TRBJ2-1
CDR3 protein: CASSEAPGSGVTNEQFF
CDR3 DNA: TGCGCCAGCAGTGAGGCACCAGGTAGCGGGGTTACCAATGAGCAGTTCTTC

V gene: TRBV5-1
clone size: once
D gene: TRBD2
J gene: TRBJ2-3
CDR3 protein: CASSWTSGRTDTQYF
CDR3 DNA: TGCGCCAGCAGCTGGACTAGCGGGAGAACAGATACGCAGTATTTT

V gene: TRBV11-2
clone size: NA
D gene: NA
J gene: TRBJ1-2
CDR3 protein: CASSLDRTNYGYTF
CDR3 DNA: TGTGCCAGCAGCTTAGATCGTACTAACTATGGCTACACCTTC

V gene: TRBV7-8
clone size: NA
D gene: TRBD1
J gene: TRBJ1-3
CDR3 protein: CASSWGQSFGNTIYF
CDR3 DNA: TGTGCCAGCAGCTGGGGACAGTCATTTGGAAACACCATATATTTT

V gene: TRBV4-1
clone size: NA
D gene: TRBD2
J gene: TRBJ2-1
CDR3 protein: CASSPKGGREQFF
CDR3 DNA: TGCGCCAGCAGCCCAAAAGGCGGGAGAGAGCAGTTCTTC

V gene: TRBV5-1
clone size: NA
D gene: TRBD1
J gene: TRBJ1-2
CDR3 protein: CASSFGQGASYGYTF
CDR3 DNA: TGCGCCAGCAGCTTCGGGCAGGGGGCGTCCTATGGCTACACCTTC

V gene: TRBV5-1
clone size: NA
D gene: TRBD1
J gene: TRBJ2-5
CDR3 protein: CASSVQGQETQYF
CDR3 DNA: TGCGCCAGCAGCGTACAGGGGCAAGAGACCCAGTACTTC

V gene: TRBV4-1
clone size: NA
D gene: TRBD2
J gene: TRBJ2-3
CDR3 protein: CASSLGGGSGRRLDTQYF
CDR3 DNA: TGCGCCAGCAGTCTAGGTGGTGGGAGCGGGAGGAGGTTGGATACGCAGTATTTT

V gene: TRBV7-9
clone size: NA
D gene: NA
J gene: TRBJ1-5
CDR3 protein: CASNKAGEYQPQHF
CDR3 DNA: TGTGCCAGCAACAAAGCAGGGGAGTATCAGCCCCAGCATTTT